The 15 T cell receptor beta chains below were found in one sample sequenced in a study of beta chain features in type 1 diabetes. Study results and limitations: Moderately but significantly shorter TCRB CDR3s were found in Type 1 diabetes patients in all four CD4+ subsets.

Investigators reverse transcribed all isolated RNA, so they sequenced expressed TCRB transcripts. The method was immunoSEQ multiplex PCR; TCRdb's version includes in-frame clones alone and lacks a portion of them. The repertoire consists of roughly 150,000 clones, with 9% occurring once and the leading ten covering about 0.7%. The antigens these receptors bind are not known. The sample was central memory CD4+ T cells from blood. These receptors originate from a woman aged 25 to 39 with type 1 diabetes.

This clone was seen only a few times. This sequence joins TRBV5-1 and TRBJ2-6; D gene unclear. The CDR3 is made up of 17 amino acids. Trimming took 0 bases from V and 0 from J, leaving 10 bases between them. Germline values: CDR1 SGHRS, CDR2 YFSETQ. The CDR3 spells CASSLESAISGANVLTF. DNA for the CDR3: TGCGCCAGCAGCTTGGAGAGCGCCATCTCTGGGGCCAACGTCCTGACTTTC.

This clone has more than one count but fewer than ten. This chain links TRBV9 with TRBJ1-5, with D perhaps TRBD1 (5 bases). CDR3 length: 14 amino acids. V shed 4 bases and J shed 0 bases, with 8 bases lying between them. Germline loops: CDR1 SGDLS, CDR2 YYNGEE. This CDR3 is CASSRDFSNQPQHF. The CDR3 DNA follows: TGTGCCAGCAGCCGGGACTTTAGCAATCAGCCCCAGCATTTT.

This sequence joins TRBV30 and TRBJ2-1, with 8 bases that match TRBD2. From germline, CDR1 is GTSNPN and CDR2 SVGIG (reference sequence). The CDR3 is 14 residues long. The V gene end was trimmed by 4 bases and the J gene end by 8 bases; junction bases not matched to a gene: 10. CDR3 in DNA: TGTGCCTGGACCGGGACTAGGTCAGTAGATGAGCAGTTCTTC. The encoded protein is CAWTGTRSVDEQFF.

The chain combines TRBV11-2 with TRBJ2-1; D gene uncertain. The CDR3 length is 13 residues. V was pared by 1 base and J by 4 bases, with 5 bases between. Germline V gene data show CDR1 as SGHAT and CDR2 as FQNNGV. The CDR3 DNA follows: TGTGCCAGCAGCTTAGGAGAGTACAATGAGCAGTTCTTC. Translation: CASSLGEYNEQFF.

A few counts support this clone. CDR3 DNA: TGTGCCAGCAGTTACTTCGCAAGGAGGTCGCCCTACGAGCAGTACTTC. Its protein is CASSYFARRSPYEQYF. This chain connects TRBV6-7 to TRBJ2-7, with a tentative D call TRBD2 (5 bases). TRBV6-7 falls under the ORF class, with uncertain function. There are 16 residues in the CDR3. With 1 base removed from V and 2 bases from J, the gap between germline ends came to 15 bases.

This clone was observed a handful of times. V usage is TRBV4-1 and J usage is TRBJ2-1; 11 bases align to TRBD2. V was pared by 1 base and J by 10 bases, with 6 bases of the junction left unmatched. CDR3 length: 15 residues. From germline, CDR1 is MGHRA and CDR2 YSYEKL. DNA of the CDR3: TGCGCCAGCAGCCAAGGTCGACTAGCGGGAAACGAGCAGTTCTTC. Amino acids: CASSQGRLAGNEQFF.

The V gene is TRBV7-9, the J gene TRBJ1-2; TRBD1 agrees at 10 bases. The germline CDR1 and CDR2 sequences are SEHNR and FQNEAQ (reference sequence). CDR3 size: 14 residues. Trimming removed 4 bases from V and 8 bases from J; junction bases left unmatched: 7. CDR3 DNA: TGTGCCAGCAGCTCGACCGGGACAGGGGTAGGCTACACCTTC. Protein sequence: CASSSTGTGVGYTF.

The chain couples TRBV29-1 to TRBJ1-4; no clear D gene. The germline gives CDR1 SQVTM, CDR2 ANQGSEA. CDR3 length equals 13 residues. Trimming stripped 5 bases from V and 7 bases from J, with 14 bases between. The chain's CDR3 is CSVKPREAEKLFF. The CDR3 DNA reads TGCAGCGTTAAACCCCGGGAGGCTGAAAAACTGTTTTTT.

This chain joins TRBV5-4 and TRBJ2-1; 9 bases match TRBD2. This CDR3 is 15 amino acids long. From germline, CDR1 is SGHNT and CDR2 YYREEE (reference sequence). Germline trimming cut 4 bases from V and 4 bases from J; bases unmatched to any gene: 6. This CDR3 is CASSPTSGGYNEQFF. Here the CDR3 DNA reads TGTGCCAGCAGCCCGACTAGCGGAGGATACAATGAGCAGTTCTTC.

The rearrangement links TRBV7-2 to TRBJ2-5; TRBD1 agrees at 10 bases. CDR1 and CDR2 from the germline V gene are SGHTA and FQGNSA. V lost 6 bases, J lost 5 bases, and 9 bases stayed unmatched. This CDR3 spans 15 amino acids. The CDR3 loop is CASSLGTGVRETQYF. The CDR3 DNA reads TGTGCCAGCAGTTTGGGGACAGGGGTCCGGGAGACCCAGTACTTC. The whole variable domain, remainder taken from reference TRBV7-2 and TRBJ2-5, is GAGVSQSPSNKVTEKGKDVELRCDPISGHTALYWYRQSLGQGLEFLIYFQGNSAPDKSGLPSDRFSAERTGGSVSTLTIQRTQQEDSAVYLCASSLGTGVRETQYFGPGTRLLVL.

In its sample, this clone was seen a few times. The DNA of the CDR3 is TGTGCCAGCAGCGCCCAAGAACTCACCGGGGAGCTGTTTTTT. Translation gives CASSAQELTGELFF. This chain connects TRBV9 to TRBJ2-2; D remains ambiguous. CDR3 size: 14 residues. Trimming cost V 3 bases and J 4 bases, with 10 bases left between them. Germline V gives CDR1 SGDLS, CDR2 YYNGEE.

V and J are TRBV5-5 and TRBJ1-5, with 7 bases that match TRBD1. Germline CDR1 SGHKS, CDR2 YYEKEE (reference sequence). The junction had 3 bases not matched to a gene; V was cut back by 3 bases and J by 3 bases. The CDR3 runs to 14 residues. This CDR3 is CASSSGQFNQPQHF. CDR3 DNA sequence: TGTGCCAGCAGCTCGGGACAGTTCAATCAGCCCCAGCATTTT.

The chain joins TRBV28 to TRBJ2-3, with 8 positions matching TRBD2. With 8 bases clipped from V and 4 bases from J, the junction kept 11 bases outside the gene matches. The CDR3 extends over 15 amino acids. Germline CDR1 reads MDHEN; CDR2 reads SYDVKM. This CDR3 reads CASPPPSGRADTQYF. The CDR3 coding sequence is TGTGCCAGCCCCCCGCCGAGCGGGAGAGCAGATACGCAGTATTTT.

V usage is TRBV19 and J usage is TRBJ1-1, with TRBD1 as a possible D gene (5 bases). From germline, CDR1 is LNHDA and CDR2 SQIVND (reference sequence). V shed 3 bases and J shed 7 bases, with 12 bases lying between them. The length of the CDR3 is 13 residues. The CDR3 coding sequence is TGTGCCAGTAGTATCAGGGAGGGCAGTGAAGCTTTCTTT. This gives the protein CASSIREGSEAFF.

This clone was picked up many times. A much larger clonotype is one base distant, so this may be a read error. The sample holds other DNA sequences that translate to the same CDR3. The chain links TRBV27 to TRBJ2-2; D perhaps matches TRBD1 (5 bases). V dropped 2 bases and J dropped 3 bases, with 7 bases sitting between them. CDR1 and CDR2 from the germline V gene are MNHEY and SMNVEV (reference sequence). This CDR3 spans 14 amino acids. CDR3 DNA sequence: TGTGCCAGCAGTTTAGACAGATACACCGGGGAGCTGTTTTTT. The encoded protein is CASSLDRYTGELFF.